This T cell receptor (beta chain) was captured in a study of beta chain features in type 1 diabetes. Of note for this clone: Its target is unknown.

The authors reverse transcribed all of the isolated RNA, so sequencing captured expressed TCRB transcripts. Clones were sequenced by immunoSEQ multiplex PCR, and TCRdb holds only the in-frame ones, with some missing. The data show about 290,000 clones, 8% seen once. Cell sorting via CD45RO/CCR7/CD25/CD127/CD95/CD27 was performed to obtain CD4+ naive, central memory, regulatory and stem cell-like memory cells. Points from the study as a whole: At VDJ recombination sites, type 1 diabetes patients had fewer insertions and more deleted nucleotides. A greater similarity of naive, central memory and Treg TCRB repertoires was seen among patients than among healthy donors.

Germline lookup yields CDR1 SGHAT and CDR2 FQNNGV. V was clipped by 5 bases and J by 7 bases; unmatched bases: 8. The CDR3 extends over 16 amino acids. The rearrangement joins TRBV11-2 to TRBJ1-6, with TRBD1 identical over 10 bases. The sequenced sample was central memory CD4+ T cells from blood. The clonotype comes from a woman aged 18-29 years in good health. Here the CDR3 DNA reads TGTGCCAGCAGCCAAACCCCGGGACAGGGGAATTCACCCCTCCACTTT. Its translation is CASSQTPGQGNSPLHF.